This entry concerns a single TCR beta chain. V shed 3 bases, J shed 5 bases, and the junction held 9 bases outside the gene matches. From germline, CDR1 is MGHRA and CDR2 YSYEKL. This CDR3 has 16 amino acids. This record comes from a study of OX40 agonist ivuxolimab in advanced cancers. Libraries were prepared by immunoSEQ multiplex PCR; TCRdb keeps only in-frame clonotypes and omits some of them. In the table there are about 35,000 clones, under 90% of which are singletons. This clonotype was obtained from an adult with an advanced solid tumor such as melanoma, head and neck, liver or kidney cancer. The V gene is TRBV4-1, the J gene TRBJ1-1, with 10 bases matching TRBD1. The sequenced sample was CD4+ or CD8+ T cells sorted from blood, obtained in a trial of the OX40 agonist ivuxolimab. The CDR3, as DNA: TGCGCCAGCAGCCAGCGGGTAGGACAGGGGGGAACTGAAGCTTTCTTT. Translated, it gives CASSQRVGQGGTEAFF.